This T cell receptor beta chain was captured by sequencing in a study of Graves' ophthalmopathy and Graves' hyperthyroidism. The TCR beta CDR3 regions underwent amplification from RNA transcripts. HTBI primers primed a first-round RT-PCR, and a second-round multiplex PCR followed. Each CDR3 protein is one row after TCRdb ran MiXCR on the multiplex PCR reads. Of over a million distinct CDR3 sequences detected, 35% to 45% appear once; the ten largest clones hold approximately 10%. General study points: Blood also harbored most expanded thyroid clonotypes above 0.001 frequency.

This clonotype has a count of ten or more. Antigen specificity is unknown. CDR1 SNHLY and CDR2 FYNNEI come from the germline V gene. The CDR3 sequence is 11 residues long. V was cut by 7 bases and J by 2 bases, with 6 bases left in between. New diagnoses, under 2 months' duration, and ages 18 to 65 characterized the hyperthyroidism patients. Clinical symptoms and serum thyroxine were used for diagnosis; TRAb, thyroid ultrasound and orbital computed tomography were also relied on. What was sequenced was peripheral blood or thyroid tissue (not recorded which). This TCR was sampled from an adult man with Graves' hyperthyroidism. V usage is TRBV2 and J usage is TRBJ2-7; D is unclear. This chain's CDR3 is CASNLAYEQYF. The CDR3 nucleotides read TGTGCCAGCAATTTGGCCTACGAGCAGTACTTC.